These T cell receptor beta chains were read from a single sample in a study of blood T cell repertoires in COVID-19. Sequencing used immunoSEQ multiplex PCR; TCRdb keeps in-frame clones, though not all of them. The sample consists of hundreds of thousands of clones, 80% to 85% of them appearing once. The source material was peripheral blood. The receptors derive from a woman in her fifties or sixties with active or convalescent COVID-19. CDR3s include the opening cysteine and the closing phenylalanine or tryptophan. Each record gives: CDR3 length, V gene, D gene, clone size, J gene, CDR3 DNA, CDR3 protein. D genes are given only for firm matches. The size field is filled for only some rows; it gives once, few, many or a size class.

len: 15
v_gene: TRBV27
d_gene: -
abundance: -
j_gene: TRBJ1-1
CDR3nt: TGTGCCAGCAGAAATAGTGGGGCGGTGAACACTGAAGCTTTCTTT
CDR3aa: CASRNSGAVNTEAFF

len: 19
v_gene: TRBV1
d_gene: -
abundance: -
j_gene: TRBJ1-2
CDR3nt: TGCACCAGCAGCCAAGATCTTGGTCGGGACTCCCCATGTTACTATGGCTACACCTTC
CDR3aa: CTSSQDLGRDSPCYYGYTF

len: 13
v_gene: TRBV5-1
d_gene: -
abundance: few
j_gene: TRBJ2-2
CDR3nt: TGCGCCAGCAGCGGAGGGGGGGCCGGGGAGCTGTTTTTT
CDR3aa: CASSGGGAGELFF

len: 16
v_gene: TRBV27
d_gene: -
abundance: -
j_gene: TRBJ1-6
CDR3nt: TGTGCCAGCAGTTTATACTCCAGGGCCGTTAATTCACCCCTCCACTTT
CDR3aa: CASSLYSRAVNSPLHF

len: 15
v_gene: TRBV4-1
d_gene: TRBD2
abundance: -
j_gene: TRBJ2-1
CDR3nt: TGCGCCAGCAGCCTGGAGCGGGGGGGCCGGAATGAGCAGTTCTTC
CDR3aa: CASSLERGGRNEQFF

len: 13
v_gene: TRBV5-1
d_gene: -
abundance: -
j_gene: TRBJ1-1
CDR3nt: TGCGCCCCGAACACAGGGAGTGGCACTGAAGCTTTCTTT
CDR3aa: CAPNTGSGTEAFF

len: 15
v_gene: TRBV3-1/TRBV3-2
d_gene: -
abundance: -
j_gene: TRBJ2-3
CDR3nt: TGTGCCAGCAGCCAAAGACTCGTTAGCACAGATACGCAGTATTTT
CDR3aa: CASSQRLVSTDTQYF

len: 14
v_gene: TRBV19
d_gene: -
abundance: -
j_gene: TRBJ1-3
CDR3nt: TGTGCCAGTAGTATAGGGGGAGCCGGAAACACCATATATTTT
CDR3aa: CASSIGGAGNTIYF

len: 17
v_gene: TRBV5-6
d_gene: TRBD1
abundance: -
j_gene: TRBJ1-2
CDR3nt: TGTGCCAGCAGCCCGACAGGGGGCGGGAAAGCTAACTATGGCTACACCTTC
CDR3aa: CASSPTGGGKANYGYTF

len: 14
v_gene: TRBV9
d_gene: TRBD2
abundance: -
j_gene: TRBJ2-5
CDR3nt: TGTGCCAGCAGCGTAGAAACGGGGGGGCTCAGCCAGTACTTC
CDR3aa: CASSVETGGLSQYF

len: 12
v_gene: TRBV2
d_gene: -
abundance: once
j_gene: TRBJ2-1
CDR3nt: TGTGCCAGCAGTCTCTCCTACAATGAGCAGTTCTTC
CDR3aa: CASSLSYNEQFF

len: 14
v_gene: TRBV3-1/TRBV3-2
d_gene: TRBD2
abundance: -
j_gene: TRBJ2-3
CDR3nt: TGTGCCAGCTCGGGGGGGAGAAACACAGATACGCAGTATTTT
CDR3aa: CASSGGRNTDTQYF

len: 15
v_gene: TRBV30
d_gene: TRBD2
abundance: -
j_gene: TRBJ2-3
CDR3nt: TGTGCCTGGAGTTCCCAGGAGCGGGGGCGGCATACGCAGTATTTT
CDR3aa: CAWSSQERGRHTQYF

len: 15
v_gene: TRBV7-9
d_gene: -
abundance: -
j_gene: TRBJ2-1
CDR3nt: TGTGCCAGCAGCTTCGTACAGGGGGGGCACAATGAGCAGTTCTTC
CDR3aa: CASSFVQGGHNEQFF

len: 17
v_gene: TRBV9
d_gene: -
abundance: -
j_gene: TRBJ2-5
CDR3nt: TGTGCCAGCAGCCCCGGGAGGAGGGCGGGGGCCCAAGAGACCCAGTACTTC
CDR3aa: CASSPGRRAGAQETQYF

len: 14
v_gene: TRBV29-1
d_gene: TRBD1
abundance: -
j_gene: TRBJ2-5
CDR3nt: TGCAGCGTTACCGGGACAGGGCCTTCGGAGACCCAGTACTTC
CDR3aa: CSVTGTGPSETQYF

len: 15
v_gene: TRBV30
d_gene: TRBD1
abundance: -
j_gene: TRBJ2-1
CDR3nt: TGTGCCTGGAGTCGCTCGGGACAGGGTTATAATGAGCAGTTCTTC
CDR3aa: CAWSRSGQGYNEQFF

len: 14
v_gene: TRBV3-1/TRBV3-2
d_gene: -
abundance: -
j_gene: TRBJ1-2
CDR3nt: TGTGCCAGCAGCCAACGCACAGGGTACTATGGCTACACCTTC
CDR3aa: CASSQRTGYYGYTF

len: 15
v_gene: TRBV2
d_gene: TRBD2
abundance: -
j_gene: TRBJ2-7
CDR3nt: TGTGCCAGCAGTGAAGCGCGCCTAGCGGGCTACGAGCAGTACTTC
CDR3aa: CASSEARLAGYEQYF

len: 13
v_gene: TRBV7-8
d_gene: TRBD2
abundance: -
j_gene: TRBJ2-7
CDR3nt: TGTGCCAGCAGCAGGCGGGGGGACTACGAGCAGTACTTC
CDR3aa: CASSRRGDYEQYF

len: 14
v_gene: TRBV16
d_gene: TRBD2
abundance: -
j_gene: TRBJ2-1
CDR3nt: TGTGCCAGCAGCCCATTAGCGGGGGGGAGCGAGCAGTTCTTC
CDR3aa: CASSPLAGGSEQFF

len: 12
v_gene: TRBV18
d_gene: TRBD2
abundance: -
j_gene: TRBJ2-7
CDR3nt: TGTGCCAGCTCAACTAGCGCCTACGAGCAGTACTTC
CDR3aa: CASSTSAYEQYF

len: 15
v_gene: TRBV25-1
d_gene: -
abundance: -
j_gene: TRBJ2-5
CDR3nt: TGTGCCAGCAGTGAAGGCCCAGGGGTTAAAGAGACCCAGTACTTC
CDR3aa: CASSEGPGVKETQYF

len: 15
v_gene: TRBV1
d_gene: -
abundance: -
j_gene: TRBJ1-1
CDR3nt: TGCACCAGCAGCCAAGTGGGCCAGGAAAACACTGAAGCTTTCTTT
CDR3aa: CTSSQVGQENTEAFF

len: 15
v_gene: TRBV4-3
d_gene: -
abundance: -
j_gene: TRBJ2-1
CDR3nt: TGCGCCAGCAGCCAAGACACGGGCTCCTACAATGAGCAGTTCTTC
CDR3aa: CASSQDTGSYNEQFF

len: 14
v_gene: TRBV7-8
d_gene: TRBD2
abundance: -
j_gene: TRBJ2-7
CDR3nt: TGTGCCAGCGCCACGCCGGGACTACACTACGAGCAGTACTTC
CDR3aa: CASATPGLHYEQYF